This passage covers 2 T cell receptor beta chains from one sample sequenced in a study of blood T cell repertoires in COVID-19. The assay was immunoSEQ multiplex PCR, and TCRdb's table has in-frame clones only and misses some. The sample lists roughly 250,000 clones; 87% were seen once. Sequenced input: peripheral blood. Receptor source: a man between 60 and 75 years old who had recovered from COVID-19.

J is TRBJ1-2 and V is TRBV6-5; 7 bases are a match to TRBD1. CDR3 length: 15 residues. V was clipped by 5 bases and J by 3 bases; unmatched bases: 9. The germline V gene encodes CDR1 MNHEY and CDR2 SVGAGI. The CDR3 loop reads CASSPKTGWDYGYTF. The CDR3 DNA is TGTGCCAGCAGTCCAAAGACAGGGTGGGACTATGGCTACACCTTC.

In this sample, this clone turned up once. The chain links TRBV2 to TRBJ2-6; perhaps TRBD1 as D (6 bases). Germline V gene sequence: CDR1 SNHLY, CDR2 FYNNEI. Trimming removed 7 bases from V and 0 bases from J, with 19 bases in between. The CDR3 runs to 18 residues. CDR3 in amino acids: CASTSKDSLFSGANVLTF. The DNA of the CDR3 is TGTGCCAGCACCTCTAAGGACAGCCTTTTCTCTGGGGCCAACGTCCTGACTTTC.